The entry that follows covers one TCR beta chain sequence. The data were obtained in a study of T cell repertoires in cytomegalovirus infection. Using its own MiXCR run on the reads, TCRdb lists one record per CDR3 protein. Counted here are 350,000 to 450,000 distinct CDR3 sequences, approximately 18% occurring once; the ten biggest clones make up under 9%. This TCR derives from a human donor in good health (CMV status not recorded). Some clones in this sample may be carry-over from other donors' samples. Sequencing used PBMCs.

The CDR3 sequence: CASSFKADEVPRRYSNQPQHF. Written as DNA, the CDR3 is TGTGCCAGCAGTTTCAAAGCGGACGAGGTCCCCCGACGGTATAGCAATCAGCCCCAGCATTTT. The chain has TRBV12-3 or TRBV12-4 and TRBJ1-5; D is unclear. The CDR3 has 21 residues. With 3 bases removed from V and 0 bases from J, the gap between germline ends came to 27 bases.